The 13 T cell receptor beta chains reported below all come from one sample, sequenced in a study of blood T cell repertoires in COVID-19. Profiling relied on immunoSEQ multiplex PCR, and the TCRdb table lists in-frame clones only, not all of them. The sample records roughly 43,000 clones, nearly 70% being singletons. The sample comprised peripheral blood. Source of these receptors: a man at least 80 years old with acute or convalescent COVID-19.

This clone was observed a handful of times. This chain links TRBV29-1 with TRBJ2-1; possible D gene TRBD1, 6 bases. CDR1 is SQVTM, CDR2 ANQGSEA, per germline. The CDR3 spans 15 residues. V lost 6 bases to trimming and J lost 0 bases, with 15 bases between them. The CDR3 region has the DNA TGCAGCGTGGGAACAGGGACGAGCTCCTACAATGAGCAGTTCTTC. It is translated as CSVGTGTSSYNEQFF.

The CDR3 region has the DNA TGTGCCAGCAGTGCACAGGGTACGACCTCTGGGGCCAACGTCCTGACTTTC. Translation: CASSAQGTTSGANVLTF. The V call is TRBV25-1, the J call TRBJ2-6, with TRBD1 as a possible D gene (6 bases). The CDR3 spans 17 residues. In germline, CDR1 is MGHDK, CDR2 SYGVNS. With 4 bases removed from V and 0 bases from J, the gap between germline ends came to 13 bases.

The chain links TRBV10-3 to TRBJ2-5, with 7 bases that match TRBD1. Per the germline V gene, CDR1 is ENHRY and CDR2 is SYGVKD. V shed 5 bases and J 3 bases; nucleotides not matched to a gene: 9. The CDR3 totals 15 residues. DNA of the CDR3: TGTGCCATCAGTCCACAGGGGCTCAGTGAAGAGACCCAGTACTTC. It specifies CAISPQGLSEETQYF.

This clone was counted a few times. The chain combines TRBV6-4 with TRBJ1-5; 8 bases map to TRBD1. Germline CDR1 is MRHNA and CDR2 is SNTAGT. The CDR3 has 13 amino acids. Unmatched junction bases numbered 3, after V lost 5 bases and J lost 6 bases. CDR3 bases: TGTGCCAGCAGTCAACAGGGGGGTCAGCCCCAGCATTTT. Protein: CASSQQGGQPQHF.

V and J are TRBV25-1 and TRBJ1-4; 7 bases map to TRBD1. J was trimmed by 6 bases and V by 4 bases; bases with no gene match: 8. CDR3 length: 15 amino acids. Germline loops: CDR1 MGHDK, CDR2 SYGVNS. As DNA, the CDR3 is TGTGCCAGCAGTGCTACCTACAGGGGAGATGAAAAACTGTTTTTT. Its translation is CASSATYRGDEKLFF. The full variable domain, completed using reference TRBV25-1 and TRBJ1-4, is EADIYQTPRYLVIGTGKKITLECSQTMGHDKMYWYQQDPGMELHLIHYSYGVNSTEKGDLSSESTVSRIRTEHFPLTLESARPSHTSQYLCASSATYRGDEKLFFGSGTQLSVL.

CDR3 sequence reads: CASSFSTGGSQPQHF. The CDR3 region has the DNA TGTGCCAGCAGCTTTTCGACAGGGGGCAGTCAGCCCCAGCATTTT. The chain couples TRBV7-9 to TRBJ1-5; 10 bases align to TRBD1. The CDR3 extends over 15 amino acids. J was trimmed by 6 bases and V by 3 bases; bases with no gene match: 5. Germline-derived CDR1 and CDR2 are SEHNR and FQNEAQ (reference sequence). Full variable domain (missing parts from reference TRBV7-9 and TRBJ1-5): DTGVSQNPRHKITKRGQNVTFRCDPISEHNRLYWYRQTLGQGPEFLTYFQNEAQLEKSRLLSDRFSAERPKGSFSTLEIQRTEQGDSAMYLCASSFSTGGSQPQHFGDGTRLSIL.

The chain carries TRBV5-1 and TRBJ2-3; no clear D. The CDR3 totals 14 residues. The germline V and J ends were trimmed by 0 bases and 6 bases, with 11 bases remaining between them. The germline V gene has CDR1 SGHRS and CDR2 YFSETQ. The CDR3 loop is CASSLEQLADTQYF. CDR3 DNA sequence: TGCGCCAGCAGCTTGGAACAGCTGGCCGATACGCAGTATTTT. Combining the CDR3 with reference TRBV5-1 and TRBJ2-3 gives the whole variable domain KAGVTQTPRYLIKTRGQQVTLSCSPISGHRSVSWYQQTPGQGLQFLFEYFSETQRNKGNFPGRFSGRQFSNSRSEMNVSTLELGDSALYLCASSLEQLADTQYFGPGTRLTVL.

The chain joins TRBV19 to TRBJ1-3; no definite D call. Germline loops: CDR1 LNHDA, CDR2 SQIVND (reference sequence). V shed 3 bases and J shed 0 bases, with 9 bases lying between them. There are 15 residues in the CDR3. CDR3 region: CASSMNMISGNTIYF. DNA of the CDR3: TGTGCCAGTAGTATGAACATGATCTCTGGAAACACCATATATTTT.

This clone was counted only a few times. V is TRBV20-1 and J is TRBJ2-1, with TRBD2 as a possible D gene (5 bases). Germline V CDR1 and CDR2: DFQATT, SNEGSKA (reference sequence). The CDR3 is 11 residues long. The CDR3 is CSPSTPGEQFF. CDR3 bases: TGCAGCCCTAGCACCCCGGGTGAGCAGTTCTTC.

The genes are TRBV11-3 and TRBJ1-1; D ambiguous. Germline V gene lookup returns CDR1 SGHNT and CDR2 YENEEA. CDR3 size: 16 residues. Trimming cost V 5 bases and J 2 bases, with 18 bases left between them. CDR3 amino acids: CASSKDEVRSNTEAFF. CDR3 bases: TGTGCCAGCAGCAAAGATGAGGTGCGCAGCAACACTGAAGCTTTCTTT. Based on the CDR3 plus reference TRBV11-3 and TRBJ1-1, the full variable domain is EAGVVQSPRYKIIEKKQPVAFWCNPISGHNTLYWYLQNLGQGPELLIRYENEEAVDDSQLPKDRFSAERLKGVDSTLKIQPAELGDSAVYLCASSKDEVRSNTEAFFGQGTRLTVV.

This clone was seen more than once but under ten times. The chain carries TRBV30 and TRBJ1-2, with D perhaps TRBD1 (6 bases). V lost 4 bases and J lost 8, with 8 bases in between. The CDR3 runs to 10 residues. Germline CDR1 GTSNPN, CDR2 SVGIG (reference sequence). CDR3 loop: CAWIQGGYTF. The CDR3, as DNA: TGTGCCTGGATCCAGGGGGGCTACACCTTC.

This clone was detected only once. The V gene is TRBV15, the J gene TRBJ2-7, with TRBD1 matching 9 bases. From germline, CDR1 is LNHNV and CDR2 YYDKDF (reference sequence). J lost 5 bases, V lost 6 bases, and 14 bases had no gene match. The CDR3 runs to 16 residues. The CDR3 loop reads CATSPGTGHSIHEQYF. The DNA for the CDR3 is TGTGCCACCAGTCCCGGGACAGGGCATTCCATCCACGAGCAGTACTTC.

The V and J genes are TRBV3-1 (or the pseudogene TRBV3-2) and TRBJ2-7; TRBD1 aligns across 7 bases. The CDR3 length is 12 residues. The germline V gene encodes CDR1 LGHDT and CDR2 YNNKEL (reference sequence). Trimming took 2 bases from V and 6 from J; bases not matched to a gene: 1. CDR3 DNA sequence: TGTGCCAGCAGCCAATACAGGGGCGAGCAGTACTTC. Protein product: CASSQYRGEQYF.